In this sample, the clone carrying this T cell receptor beta chain turned up a few times. The antigen remains unidentified. These data come from a study of T-cell memory formation after mild COVID-19. Overall study context: Clustering of TCRs was largely donor specific. Study-level results: The finding that pre-infection memory included some responding clones suggested that cross-reactive memory joined. CD4+ clones that contracted lay mainly in CM and EM; CD8+ ones lay in EMRA.

Using its own MiXCR run on the 5' RACE reads, TCRdb lists one record per CDR3 protein. Of 85,000 to 130,000 distinct CDR3 sequences detected, over 15% appear once; the ten largest clones hold more than 25%. The clonotype was recovered from an adult woman who had mild COVID-19 (a few samples of this study predate the infection). Cell type and time point are not known. Sequenced sample: PBMCs or a T cell subset sorted from them (not recorded which).

The CDR3 DNA follows: TGCGCCAGCAGCACGGACAGAGCCAAAAACATTCAGTACTTC. Translating gives CASSTDRAKNIQYF. The chain is built from TRBV5-1 and TRBJ2-4; the D gene is possibly TRBD1 (6 bases). The CDR3 totals 14 residues. V was trimmed by 4 bases and J by 0 bases, leaving 8 bases between them. CDR1 and CDR2 from the germline V gene are SGHRS and YFSETQ.